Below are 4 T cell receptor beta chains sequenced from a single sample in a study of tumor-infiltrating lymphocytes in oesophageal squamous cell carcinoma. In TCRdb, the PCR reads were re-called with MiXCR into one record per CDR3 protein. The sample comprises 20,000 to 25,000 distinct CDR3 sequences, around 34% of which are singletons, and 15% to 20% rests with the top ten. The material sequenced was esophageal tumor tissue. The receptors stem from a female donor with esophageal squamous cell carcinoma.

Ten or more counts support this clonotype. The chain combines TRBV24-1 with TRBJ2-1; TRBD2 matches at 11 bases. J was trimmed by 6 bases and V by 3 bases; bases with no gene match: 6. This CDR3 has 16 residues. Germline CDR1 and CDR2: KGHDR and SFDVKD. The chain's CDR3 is CATSDELAGAGNEQFF. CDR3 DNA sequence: TGTGCCACCAGTGATGAACTAGCGGGAGCGGGCAATGAGCAGTTCTTC.

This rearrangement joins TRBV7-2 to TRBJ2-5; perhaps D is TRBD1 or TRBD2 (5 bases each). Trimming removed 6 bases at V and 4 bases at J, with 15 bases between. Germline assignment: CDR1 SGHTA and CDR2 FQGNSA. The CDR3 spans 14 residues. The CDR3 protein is CASSPRDGRETQYF. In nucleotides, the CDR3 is TGTGCCAGCAGTCCTAGGGACGGAAGAGAGACCCAGTACTTC.

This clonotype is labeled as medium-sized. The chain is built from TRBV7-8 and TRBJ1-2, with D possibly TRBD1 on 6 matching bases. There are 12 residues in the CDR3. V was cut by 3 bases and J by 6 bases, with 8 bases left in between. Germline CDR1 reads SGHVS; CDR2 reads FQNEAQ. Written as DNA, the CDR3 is TGTGCCAGCAGCTTTTGGACAGATGGCTACACCTTC. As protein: CASSFWTDGYTF. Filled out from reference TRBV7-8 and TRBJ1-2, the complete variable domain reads GAGVSQSPRYKVAKRGQDVALRCDPISGHVSLFWYQQALGQGPEFLTYFQNEAQLDKSGLPSDRFFAERPEGSVSTLKIQRTQQEDSAVYLCASSFWTDGYTFGSGTRLTVV.

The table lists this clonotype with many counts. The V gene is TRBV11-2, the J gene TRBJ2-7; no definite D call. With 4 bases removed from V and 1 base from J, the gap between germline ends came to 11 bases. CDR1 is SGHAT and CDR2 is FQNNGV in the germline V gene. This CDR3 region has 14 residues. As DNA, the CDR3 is TGTGCCAGCAGCTCCGGTAAGGGTTCCTACGAGCAGTACTTC. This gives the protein CASSSGKGSYEQYF.